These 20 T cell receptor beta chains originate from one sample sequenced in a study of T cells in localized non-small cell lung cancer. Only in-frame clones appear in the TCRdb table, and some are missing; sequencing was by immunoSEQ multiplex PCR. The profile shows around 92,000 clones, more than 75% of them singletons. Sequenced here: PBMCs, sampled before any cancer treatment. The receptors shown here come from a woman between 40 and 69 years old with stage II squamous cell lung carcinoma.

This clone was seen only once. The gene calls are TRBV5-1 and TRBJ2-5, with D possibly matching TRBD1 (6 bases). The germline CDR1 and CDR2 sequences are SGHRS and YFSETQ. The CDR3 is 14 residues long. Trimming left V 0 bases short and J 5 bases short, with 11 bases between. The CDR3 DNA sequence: TGCGCCAGCAGCTTGGGGGGGCAGGGCGAGACCCAGTACTTC. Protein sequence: CASSLGGQGETQYF.

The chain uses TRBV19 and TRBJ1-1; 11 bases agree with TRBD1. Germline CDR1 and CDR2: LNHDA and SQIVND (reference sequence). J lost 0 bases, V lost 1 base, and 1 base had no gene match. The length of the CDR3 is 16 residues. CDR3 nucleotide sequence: TGTGCCAGTAGTATAGGGACAGGGGGCATGAACACTGAAGCTTTCTTT. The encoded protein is CASSIGTGGMNTEAFF.

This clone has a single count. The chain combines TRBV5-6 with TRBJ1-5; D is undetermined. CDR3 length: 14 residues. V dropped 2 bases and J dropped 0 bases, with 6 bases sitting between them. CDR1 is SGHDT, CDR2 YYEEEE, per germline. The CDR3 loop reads CASSFRYSNQPQHF. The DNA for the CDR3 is TGTGCCAGCAGCTTCCGTTATAGCAATCAGCCCCAGCATTTT.

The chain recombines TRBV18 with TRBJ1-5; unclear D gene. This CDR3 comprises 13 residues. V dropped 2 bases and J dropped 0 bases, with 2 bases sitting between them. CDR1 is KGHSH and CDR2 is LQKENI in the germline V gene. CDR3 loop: CASSPNSNQPQHF. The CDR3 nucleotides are TGTGCCAGCTCACCAAATAGCAATCAGCCCCAGCATTTT.

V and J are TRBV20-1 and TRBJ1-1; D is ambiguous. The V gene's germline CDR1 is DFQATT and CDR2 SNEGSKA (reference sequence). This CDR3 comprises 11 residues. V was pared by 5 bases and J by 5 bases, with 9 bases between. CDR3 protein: CSAHPGTEAFF. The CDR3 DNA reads TGCAGTGCTCATCCTGGGACTGAAGCTTTCTTT.

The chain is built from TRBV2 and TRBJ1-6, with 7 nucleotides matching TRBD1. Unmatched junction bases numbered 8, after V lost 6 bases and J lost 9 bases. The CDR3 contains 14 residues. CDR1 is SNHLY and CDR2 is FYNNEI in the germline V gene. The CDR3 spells CASSRQGDLSPLHF. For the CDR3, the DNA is TGTGCCAGCAGCAGGCAGGGGGACCTTTCACCCCTCCACTTT.

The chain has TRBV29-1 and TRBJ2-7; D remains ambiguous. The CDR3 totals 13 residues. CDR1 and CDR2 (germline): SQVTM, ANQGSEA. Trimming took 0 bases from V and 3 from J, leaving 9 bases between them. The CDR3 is CSVEDLPGYEQYF. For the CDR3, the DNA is TGCAGCGTTGAAGATCTTCCCGGCTACGAGCAGTACTTC.

The DNA for the CDR3 is TGCGCCAGCAGCCTTCCCCACAGGGAGGGAACTGAAGCTTTCTTT. This sequence encodes CASSLPHREGTEAFF. The V and J genes are TRBV4-1 and TRBJ1-1, with D possibly TRBD1 on 6 matching bases. CDR3 length: 15 amino acids. Trimming shortened V by 4 bases and J by 5 bases, and 17 bases separated the two germline ends. CDR1 and CDR2 from the germline V gene are MGHRA and YSYEKL.

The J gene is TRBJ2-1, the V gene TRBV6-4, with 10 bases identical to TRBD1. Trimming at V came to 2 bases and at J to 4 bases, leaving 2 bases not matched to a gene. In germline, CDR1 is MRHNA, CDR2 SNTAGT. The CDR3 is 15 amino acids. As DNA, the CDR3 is TGTGCCAGCAGTGACGGACAGGGGGGATACAATGAGCAGTTCTTC. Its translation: CASSDGQGGYNEQFF.

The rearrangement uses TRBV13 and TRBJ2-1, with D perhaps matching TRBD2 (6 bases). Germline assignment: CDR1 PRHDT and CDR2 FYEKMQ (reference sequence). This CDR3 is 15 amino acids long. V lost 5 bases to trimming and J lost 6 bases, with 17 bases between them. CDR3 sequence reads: CASSPLGGSTNEQFF. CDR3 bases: TGTGCCAGCAGCCCGCTCGGGGGAAGCACCAATGAGCAGTTCTTC.

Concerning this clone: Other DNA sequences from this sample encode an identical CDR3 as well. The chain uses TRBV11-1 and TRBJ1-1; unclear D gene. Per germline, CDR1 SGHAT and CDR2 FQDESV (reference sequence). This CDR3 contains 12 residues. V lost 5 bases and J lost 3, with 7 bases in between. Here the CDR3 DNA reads TGTGCCAGCAGCCATGTGGACACTGAAGCTTTCTTT. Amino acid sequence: CASSHVDTEAFF.

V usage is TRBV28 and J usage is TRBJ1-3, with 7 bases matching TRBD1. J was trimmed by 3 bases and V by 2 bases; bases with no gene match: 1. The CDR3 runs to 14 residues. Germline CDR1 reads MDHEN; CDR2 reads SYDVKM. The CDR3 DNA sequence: TGTGCCAGCAGTTTAAACAGGGGTGGAAACACCATATATTTT. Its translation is CASSLNRGGNTIYF. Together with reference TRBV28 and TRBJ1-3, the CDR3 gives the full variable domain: DVKVTQSSRYLVKRTGEKVFLECVQDMDHENMFWYRQDPGLGLRLIYFSYDVKMKEKGDIPEGYSVSREKKERFSLILESASTNQTSMYLCASSLNRGGNTIYFGEGSWLTVV.

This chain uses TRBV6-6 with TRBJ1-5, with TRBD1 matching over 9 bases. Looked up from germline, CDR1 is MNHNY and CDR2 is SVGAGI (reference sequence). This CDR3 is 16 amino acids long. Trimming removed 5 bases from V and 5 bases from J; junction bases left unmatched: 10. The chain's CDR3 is CASSTSTGGFDQPQHF. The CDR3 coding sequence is TGTGCCAGCAGTACCAGCACAGGGGGCTTCGATCAGCCCCAGCATTTT.

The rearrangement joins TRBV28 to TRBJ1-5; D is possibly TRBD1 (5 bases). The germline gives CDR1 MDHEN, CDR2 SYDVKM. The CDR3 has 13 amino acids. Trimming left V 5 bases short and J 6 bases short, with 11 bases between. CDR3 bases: TGTGCCAGCAGTGCAGGAGGGACTCAGCCCCAGCATTTT. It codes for CASSAGGTQPQHF.

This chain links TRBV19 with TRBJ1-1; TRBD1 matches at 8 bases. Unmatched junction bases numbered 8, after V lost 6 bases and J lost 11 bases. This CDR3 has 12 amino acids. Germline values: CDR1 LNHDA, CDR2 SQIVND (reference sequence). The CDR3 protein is CASRDPGGRAFF. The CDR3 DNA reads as TGTGCCAGTAGGGATCCAGGGGGCCGGGCTTTCTTT.

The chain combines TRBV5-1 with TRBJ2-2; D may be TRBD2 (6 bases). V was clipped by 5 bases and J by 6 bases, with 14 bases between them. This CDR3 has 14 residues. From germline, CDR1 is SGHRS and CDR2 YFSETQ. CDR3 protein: CASSEGPGAGELFF. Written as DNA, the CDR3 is TGCGCCAGCAGTGAGGGGCCGGGGGCCGGGGAGCTGTTTTTT.

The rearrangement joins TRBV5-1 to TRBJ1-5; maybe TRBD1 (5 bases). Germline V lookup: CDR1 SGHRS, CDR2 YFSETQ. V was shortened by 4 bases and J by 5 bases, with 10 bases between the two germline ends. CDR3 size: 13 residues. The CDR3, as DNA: TGCGCCAGCAGCACTGAAGGGGATCAGCCCCAGCATTTT. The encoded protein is CASSTEGDQPQHF.

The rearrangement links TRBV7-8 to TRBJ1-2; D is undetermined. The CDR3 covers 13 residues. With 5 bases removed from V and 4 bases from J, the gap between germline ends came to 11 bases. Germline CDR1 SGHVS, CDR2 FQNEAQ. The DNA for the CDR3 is TGTGCCAGCAGCCCCGAAGCAACCTATGGCTACACCTTC. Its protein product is CASSPEATYGYTF.

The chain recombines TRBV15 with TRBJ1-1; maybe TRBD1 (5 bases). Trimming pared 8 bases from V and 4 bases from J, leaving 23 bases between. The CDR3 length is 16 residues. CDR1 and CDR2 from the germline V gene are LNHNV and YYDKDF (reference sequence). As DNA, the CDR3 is TGTGCCACCCGCAAGGGGAAGGTAACCGCTTCCACTGAAGCTTTCTTT. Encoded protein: CATRKGKVTASTEAFF.

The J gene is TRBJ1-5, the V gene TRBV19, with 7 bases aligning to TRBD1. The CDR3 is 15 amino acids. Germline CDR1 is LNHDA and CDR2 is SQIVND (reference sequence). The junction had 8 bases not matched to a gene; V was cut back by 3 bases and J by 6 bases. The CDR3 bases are TGTGCCAGTAGTATTGGAGGGGGCTTGGTTCAGCCCCAGCATTTT. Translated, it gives CASSIGGGLVQPQHF.